This T cell receptor (beta chain) was recovered during a study of Graves' ophthalmopathy and Graves' hyperthyroidism. Germline values: CDR1 ENHRY, CDR2 SYGVKD. With 0 bases removed from V and 0 bases from J, the gap between germline ends came to 14 bases. This CDR3 has 18 amino acids. This clonotype was observed many times. TCR beta CDR3 amplification used RNA transcripts. The library came from an HTBI-primed first-round RT-PCR and a second-round multiplex PCR. TCRdb reanalysed the multiplex PCR reads using MiXCR and keeps one entry per CDR3 protein. The sample carries around 590,000 distinct CDR3 sequences, roughly 39% recorded once.

The rearrangement links TRBV10-3 to TRBJ2-2; weak D call: TRBD1 (5 bases). This TCR came from an adult man with Graves' hyperthyroidism. The material sequenced was peripheral blood or thyroid tissue (not recorded which). The CDR3 DNA reads as TGTGCCATCAGTGAGTCAACTACAGGTGTTCCGAACACCGGGGAGCTGTTTTTT. Translated, it gives CAISESTTGVPNTGELFF.